Each of the 22 T cell receptor beta chains below was sequenced from the same sample in a study of blood T cells in healthy people across ages. Primed by a sample-barcoded 5' primer and a J-beta primer mix, a second PCR proceeded for about 6 to 12 cycles. TCRdb recomputed calls from the 5' RACE reads with MiXCR, one row per CDR3 protein. The sample has over a million distinct CDR3 sequences; around 55% are singletons. Material for sequencing was blood. The receptors were sampled from a man between 18 and 35 years old in good health.

V usage is TRBV5-4 and J usage is TRBJ2-7; 8 bases map to TRBD1. The CDR3 consists of 16 residues. V lost 4 bases, J lost 0 bases, and 9 bases stayed unmatched. Germline V gives CDR1 SGHNT, CDR2 YYREEE (reference sequence). Here the CDR3 DNA reads TGTGCCAGCAGCCAGGACAGGGAAAGTAGCTCCTACGAGCAGTACTTC. It encodes CASSQDRESSSYEQYF.

This clonotype showed up just a few times. The chain couples TRBV28 to TRBJ2-5; D may match TRBD1 or TRBD2 (5 bases each). The better agreement between TRBJ2-7 and the DNA end casts doubt on the J call. The CDR3 spans 13 residues. In germline, CDR1 is MDHEN, CDR2 SYDVKM. The CDR3 loop reads CASGDPTPPEQYF. The CDR3 nucleotides read TGTGCCAGTGGGGACCCAACTCCCCCCGAGCAGTACTTC.

This clonotype showed up just a few times. The V gene is TRBV12-3 or TRBV12-4, the J gene TRBJ1-5, with TRBD1 matching 8 bases. CDR3 length equals 14 residues. J was trimmed by 7 bases and V by 5 bases; bases with no gene match: 7. The CDR3, as DNA: TGTGCCAGCAGTCTTGACAGGGGAAGACAGCCCCAGCATTTT. This translates into CASSLDRGRQPQHF.

The V gene is TRBV29-1, the J gene TRBJ2-1; unclear D gene. This CDR3 spans 13 amino acids. V dropped 5 bases and J dropped 8 bases, with 16 bases sitting between them. Germline CDR1 SQVTM, CDR2 ANQGSEA. The CDR3 nucleotides are TGCAGCGTTTCCAACGGGTACTGCGATGAGCAGTTCTTC. Amino acids: CSVSNGYCDEQFF.

There are a few counts of this clonotype. This chain links TRBV4-1 with TRBJ2-3; possibly TRBD1 for D (5 bases). Trimming left V 0 bases short and J 5 bases short, with 12 bases between. The CDR3 totals 15 residues. Germline V gene sequence: CDR1 MGHRA, CDR2 YSYEKL. The CDR3 DNA is TGCGCCAGCAGCCAAGAGCAGGGAAGGGGAGATACGCAGTATTTT. The encoded protein is CASSQEQGRGDTQYF.

The chain couples TRBV12-3 or TRBV12-4 to TRBJ1-1, with D possibly being TRBD1 (5 bases). CDR3 length equals 14 residues. The V end was cut by 6 bases, the J end by 2 bases, with 13 bases between. The CDR3 loop is CASSHSGDNTEAFF. The CDR3 region has the DNA TGTGCCAGCAGCCATTCCGGGGACAACACTGAAGCTTTCTTT.

The chain links TRBV6-1 to TRBJ2-2; no clear D gene. Germline-derived CDR1 and CDR2 are MNHNS and SASEGT. V dropped 3 bases and J dropped 0 bases, with 14 bases sitting between them. The CDR3 loop spans 17 amino acids. The chain's CDR3 is CASSDPMSISNTGELFF. DNA of the CDR3: TGTGCCAGCAGTGACCCGATGAGCATCTCGAACACCGGGGAGCTGTTTTTT.

In its sample, this clonotype was seen a few times. The rearrangement joins TRBV29-1 to TRBJ1-1; D perhaps matches TRBD1 (6 bases). V lost 3 bases and J 1 base, leaving 9 bases between the germline ends. The CDR3 contains 13 residues. CDR1 is SQVTM, CDR2 ANQGSEA, per germline. The CDR3 here is CSVERQANTEAFF. For the CDR3, the DNA is TGCAGCGTTGAGAGACAGGCGAACACTGAAGCTTTCTTT.

The chain employs TRBV5-1 and TRBJ1-1, with a weak D call TRBD1 (6 bases). With 1 base removed from V and 1 base from J, the gap between germline ends came to 14 bases. Germline CDR1 reads SGHRS; CDR2 reads YFSETQ. The CDR3 covers 16 residues. CDR3 in amino acids: CASSLSGGRGNTEAFF. The CDR3 bases are TGCGCCAGCAGCTTGTCTGGGGGCCGAGGGAACACTGAAGCTTTCTTT. Full variable domain (rest looked up from reference TRBV5-1 and TRBJ1-1): KAGVTQTPRYLIKTRGQQVTLSCSPISGHRSVSWYQQTPGQGLQFLFEYFSETQRNKGNFPGRFSGRQFSNSRSEMNVSTLELGDSALYLCASSLSGGRGNTEAFFGQGTRLTVV.

The CDR3 region is CASSLALRNNVLTF. CDR3 sequence (DNA): TGTGCCAGCAGCTTGGCGCTTAGAAACAACGTCCTGACTTTC. V and J are TRBV5-6 and TRBJ2-6, with D hard to call. Germline CDR1 is SGHDT and CDR2 is YYEEEE. The CDR3 has 14 amino acids. V was cut by 0 bases and J by 9 bases, with 10 bases left in between.

Only a few counts were recorded for this clonotype. The chain carries TRBV4-2 and TRBJ2-7; 7 bases match TRBD1. The germline CDR1 and CDR2 sequences are LGHNA and YNFKEQ. CDR3 size: 16 residues. The V and J ends lost 0 bases and 2 bases, in that order; junction bases with no gene match: 7. The CDR3 DNA sequence: TGTGCCAGCAGCCAAGATGAAGCTGACAGGGCCTACGAGCAGTACTTC. Its protein product is CASSQDEADRAYEQYF.

In this sample, this clonotype turned up a few times. CDR3 bases: TGCAGTGCTGTCAGGGGGGCTAACCTCAATGAGCAGTTCTTC. As protein: CSAVRGANLNEQFF. The chain is built from TRBV20-1 and TRBJ2-1; D possibly corresponds to TRBD1 (7 bases). The V and J ends lost 5 bases and 6 bases respectively, with 17 bases between them. This CDR3 is 14 amino acids long. Germline V lookup: CDR1 DFQATT, CDR2 SNEGSKA (reference sequence).

The genes are TRBV27 and TRBJ2-1; unclear D gene. The ends were cut back, 4 bases at V and 5 bases at J, with 15 bases in the middle. The CDR3 spans 15 residues. Germline V gene data show CDR1 as MNHEY and CDR2 as SMNVEV (reference sequence). CDR3 region: CASSWRPKDHNEQFF. The CDR3 DNA follows: TGTGCCAGCAGTTGGAGACCCAAAGACCACAATGAGCAGTTCTTC.

CDR3 sequence: CASSRGQGGDETQYF. As DNA, the CDR3 is TGTGCCAGCAGCCGAGGGCAGGGGGGTGACGAGACCCAGTACTTC. The chain employs TRBV14 and TRBJ2-7; tentatively, D is TRBD1 (7 bases). The end of the DNA fits TRBJ2-5 better, so the J call may be wrong. CDR1 and CDR2 (germline): SGHDN, FVKESK. The CDR3 has 15 residues.

This rearrangement joins TRBV7-2 to TRBJ2-7, with 8 bases matching TRBD2. Trimming cost V 5 bases and J 3 bases; bases outside gene matches: 12. The CDR3 spans 16 residues. Germline V gives CDR1 SGHTA, CDR2 FQGNSA. The CDR3 loop is CASSPTSGGENYEQYF. DNA of the CDR3: TGTGCCAGCAGCCCCACGAGCGGGGGAGAAAACTACGAGCAGTACTTC. Variable domain in full (rest from reference TRBV7-2 and TRBJ2-7): GAGVSQSPSNKVTEKGKDVELRCDPISGHTALYWYRQSLGQGLEFLIYFQGNSAPDKSGLPSDRFSAERTGGSVSTLTIQRTQQEDSAVYLCASSPTSGGENYEQYFGPGTRLTVT.

The V gene is TRBV11-3, the J gene TRBJ2-1, with no clear D. The germline CDR1 and CDR2 sequences are SGHNT and YENEEA. The CDR3 is 13 amino acids. Between the trimmed V and J ends, which lost 4 bases and 5 bases, there was a span of 9 bases. The CDR3 nucleotides read TGTGCCAGCAGCTCGGATGTAAACAATGAGCAGTTCTTC. This codes for CASSSDVNNEQFF.

The chain is built from TRBV4-3 and TRBJ1-2, with D tentatively TRBD1 (5 bases). V was trimmed by 2 bases and J by 2 bases, leaving 6 bases between them. In germline, CDR1 is LGHNA, CDR2 YSLEER. This CDR3 spans 13 amino acids. CDR3 coding DNA: TGCGCCAGCAGCCAATCAGGGAACTATGGCTACACCTTC. Its translation: CASSQSGNYGYTF.

This clonotype was observed at least ten times. The gene calls are TRBV9 and TRBJ2-5; D is ambiguous. CDR1 and CDR2 (germline): SGDLS, YYNGEE. There are 16 residues in the CDR3. V dropped 0 bases and J dropped 2 bases, with 14 bases sitting between them. The CDR3 reads CASSVDRLGIQETQYF. The CDR3 DNA sequence: TGTGCCAGCAGCGTAGACCGGCTGGGAATTCAAGAGACCCAGTACTTC. Filled out from reference TRBV9 and TRBJ2-5, the complete variable domain reads DSGVTQTPKHLITATGQRVTLRCSPRSGDLSVYWYQQSLDQGLQFLIQYYNGEERAKGNILERFSAQQFPDLHSELNLSSLELGDSALYFCASSVDRLGIQETQYFGPGTRLLVL.

The CDR3: CASSPFTSGSPYEQYF. The CDR3 bases are TGTGCCAGCAGCCCTTTCACTAGCGGGTCCCCCTACGAGCAGTACTTC. The V call is TRBV7-6, the J call TRBJ2-7, with TRBD2 matching 9 bases. Germline V CDR1 and CDR2: SGHVS, FNYEAQ. The V segment lost 5 bases and the J segment 2 bases; nucleotides outside the gene matches: 10. The CDR3 contains 16 residues.

V and J are TRBV5-1 and TRBJ2-2; TRBD1 is a possible D gene (5 bases). The V gene's germline CDR1 is SGHRS and CDR2 YFSETQ. V lost 4 bases, J lost 5 bases, and 15 bases lay in between. The CDR3 sequence is 15 residues long. Here the CDR3 reads CASSPGGAATGELFF. In DNA form, the CDR3 reads TGCGCCAGCAGCCCCGGTGGGGCGGCAACCGGGGAGCTGTTTTTT.

The V and J genes are TRBV24-1 and TRBJ2-4; TRBD2 is a possible D gene (5 bases). The J call may be in error: the DNA end matches TRBJ2-5 better. The CDR3 has 13 residues. Germline lookup yields CDR1 KGHDR and CDR2 SFDVKD. This CDR3 reads CATSDGVTETQYF. In nucleotides, the CDR3 is TGTGCCACCAGTGACGGGGTTACAGAGACCCAGTACTTC.

This sequence joins TRBV5-1 and TRBJ2-1; TRBD1 agrees at 11 bases. CDR3 length: 16 residues. Germline loops: CDR1 SGHRS, CDR2 YFSETQ. The J segment lost 10 bases and the V segment lost 4 bases, leaving 13 bases of the junction unmatched. The CDR3 spells CASSHPGQGGTGEQFF. CDR3 coding DNA: TGCGCCAGCAGCCATCCGGGACAGGGGGGAACCGGGGAGCAGTTCTTC.